Described below is a single TCR beta chain sequence and its context. The authors sequenced patients whose flow cytometry had shown CD8+CD57+ cell expansion. A severe acquired aplastic anemia diagnosis applied to all patients. This sample was taken from a study of CD8+CD57+ T cells in acquired aplastic anemia. Study summary: Sorted CD4+ plus CD8+ cells gave DNA averaging around 3 ug.

Germline V gene sequence: CDR1 SEHNR, CDR2 FQNEAQ (reference sequence). V lost 5 bases and J lost 6; bases outside the gene matches: 12. The CDR3 runs 15 residues. Genomic DNA acted as the template from which TCR beta VDJ combination and CDR3 sequence profiling were carried out. TCRdb fed the reads into MiXCR, producing one record per CDR3 protein. The table has approximately 150,000 distinct CDR3 sequences, 65% to 75% seen once. V and J are TRBV7-9 and TRBJ1-2; 7 bases are a match to TRBD1. The source is a human donor with aplastic anemia. Sequences were obtained from sorted CD4+, CD8+, or CD8+CD57+ T cells (not recorded which) from PBMCs. CDR3 sequence: CASSPLHRGGDGYTF. The DNA for the CDR3 is TGTGCCAGCAGCCCTCTACACAGGGGAGGAGATGGCTACACCTTC.